This T cell receptor (beta chain) was retrieved from a study of shared clonotypes between healthy human individuals. Study summary: The donors, two women and a few men, were aged 18 to 49.

The CDR3 is made up of 15 amino acids. V was pared by 4 bases and J by 7 bases, with 17 bases between. The germline V gene has CDR1 MNHNY and CDR2 SVGAGI (reference sequence). Assay execution proceeded at the deep level. Here immunoSEQ multiplex PCR was the method, and the copy in TCRdb shows in-frame clones only, minus some. The sample carries approximately 460,000 clones, around 77% recorded once. The sequenced material came from PBMCs. The chain has TRBV6-6 and TRBJ1-5, with D maybe TRBD1 (5 bases). This sequence was found in a woman in her thirties or forties in good health. Some clones in this sample may be carry-over from other donors' samples. The CDR3 DNA reads TGTGCCAGCAGTTCCCTTTGGGGGGTAGGGCAGCCCCAGCATTTT. As protein: CASSSLWGVGQPQHF.